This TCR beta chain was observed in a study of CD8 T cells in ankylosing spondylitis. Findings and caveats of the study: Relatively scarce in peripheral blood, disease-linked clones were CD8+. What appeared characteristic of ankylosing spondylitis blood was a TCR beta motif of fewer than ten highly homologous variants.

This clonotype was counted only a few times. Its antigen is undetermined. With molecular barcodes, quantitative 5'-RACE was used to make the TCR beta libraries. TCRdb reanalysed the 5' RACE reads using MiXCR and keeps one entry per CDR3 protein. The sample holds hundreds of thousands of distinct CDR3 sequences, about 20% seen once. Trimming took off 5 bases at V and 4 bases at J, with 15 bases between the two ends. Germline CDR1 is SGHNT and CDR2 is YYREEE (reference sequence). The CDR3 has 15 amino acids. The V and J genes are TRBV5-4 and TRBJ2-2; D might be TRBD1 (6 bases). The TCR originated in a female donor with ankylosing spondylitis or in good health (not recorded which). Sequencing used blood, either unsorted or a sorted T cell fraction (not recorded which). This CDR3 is CASSNRVSSTGELFF. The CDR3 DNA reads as TGTGCCAGCAGTAACAGGGTTTCAAGCACCGGGGAGCTGTTTTTT.